These 6 T cell receptor beta chains came from one sample sequenced in a study of blood T cell dynamics during melanoma immunotherapy. Time point defined: pre-treatment baseline. TCRdb's copy holds only in-frame clones and misses some; the assay was immunoSEQ multiplex PCR. The sample yields about 9,900 clones, about 86% seen once. This material consisted of blood, taken from a patient treated with checkpoint blockade. The receptor source for this set is a human donor with melanoma.

The V call is TRBV6-6, the J call TRBJ2-1; TRBD1 is a possible D gene (5 bases). From germline, CDR1 is MNHNY and CDR2 SVGAGI (reference sequence). Trimming pared 2 bases from V and 8 bases from J, leaving 13 bases between. This CDR3 has 14 amino acids. The chain's CDR3 is CASSYGAGNYEQFF. For the CDR3, the DNA is TGTGCCAGCAGTTACGGGGCAGGGAACTATGAGCAGTTCTTC.

The chain employs TRBV15 and TRBJ1-1, with D perhaps matching TRBD1 (6 bases). V was shortened by 0 bases and J by 3 bases, with 8 bases between the two germline ends. In germline, CDR1 is LNHNV, CDR2 YYDKDF (reference sequence). The CDR3 length is 14 residues. In DNA, the CDR3 is TGTGCCACCAGCAGAGATGGACAGTACACTGAAGCTTTCTTT. This gives the protein CATSRDGQYTEAFF.

This clone came up once. The chain is built from TRBV6-1 and TRBJ1-4; D ambiguous. The V gene's germline CDR1 is MNHNS and CDR2 SASEGT. The CDR3 runs to 12 residues. Trimming took 8 bases from V and 4 from J, leaving 8 bases between them. The CDR3 DNA reads as TGTGCCAGCGGTCAGCTTAATGAAAAACTGTTTTTT. It translates to CASGQLNEKLFF.

The J gene is TRBJ1-5, the V gene TRBV19; 9 bases match TRBD1. The CDR3 contains 14 residues. With 5 bases clipped from V and 6 bases from J, the junction kept 5 bases outside the gene matches. Per germline, CDR1 LNHDA and CDR2 SQIVND (reference sequence). The chain's CDR3 is CASSSQGASQPQHF. The CDR3 DNA follows: TGTGCCAGTAGTTCACAGGGGGCTAGTCAGCCCCAGCATTTT.

The V and J genes are TRBV5-6 and TRBJ1-2; D might be TRBD1 (6 bases). The CDR3 is 14 amino acids. The germline V gene encodes CDR1 SGHDT and CDR2 YYEEEE. V was pared by 4 bases and J by 8 bases, with 18 bases between. CDR3 amino acids: CASSPPGGGHGYTF. The CDR3 DNA follows: TGTGCCAGCAGCCCGCCTGGCGGGGGGCACGGCTACACCTTC.

V usage is TRBV7-8 and J usage is TRBJ1-4; TRBD1 is a possible D gene (5 bases). CDR1 is SGHVS, CDR2 FQNEAQ, per germline. The CDR3 sequence is 15 residues long. V was pared by 5 bases and J by 3 bases, with 13 bases between. This CDR3 reads CASSRTEGANEKLFF. The CDR3 DNA sequence: TGTGCCAGCAGCCGGACCGAAGGGGCTAATGAAAAACTGTTTTTT. Full variable domain (rest looked up from reference TRBV7-8 and TRBJ1-4): GAGVSQSPRYKVAKRGQDVALRCDPISGHVSLFWYQQALGQGPEFLTYFQNEAQLDKSGLPSDRFFAERPEGSVSTLKIQRTQQEDSAVYLCASSRTEGANEKLFFGSGTQLSVL.